These T cell receptor beta chains were read from a single sample in a study of shared clonotypes between healthy human individuals. The method was immunoSEQ multiplex PCR; TCRdb's version includes in-frame clones alone and lacks a portion of them. The table has roughly 2.6 million clones, approximately 90% seen once. Sequencing used naive CD4+ T cells sorted from blood. These receptors were obtained from a young man in good health. Both conserved end residues are part of each CDR3. A D gene is named only where the DNA matches it firmly. A row's size may be missing; if present it is once, few, many or a size class.

NA	TRBV19	TRBJ1-6	NA	TGTGCCAGTAGTCCCCGGCAGGATAGCTATAATTCACCCCTCCACTTT	CASSPRQDSYNSPLHF
NA	TRBV5-1	TRBJ2-7	NA	TGCGCCAGCAGCCGAGACTTAACACAGGAGCAGTACTTC	CASSRDLTQEQYF
NA	TRBV5-1	TRBJ1-1	NA	TGCGCCAGCAGCCCTATGGGCACTGAAGCTTTCTTT	CASSPMGTEAFF
TRBD1	TRBV7-2	TRBJ1-2	NA	TGTGCCAGCAGACAAAACAGGGGGCGGATATATGGCTACACCTTC	CASRQNRGRIYGYTF
NA	TRBV9	TRBJ2-5	NA	TGTGCCAGCAGCGCACAGGTCCCGGAGACCCAGTACTTC	CASSAQVPETQYF
TRBD1	TRBV9	TRBJ2-5	NA	TGTGCCAGCAGCGCCCGGGGACAGGGAAGTGTAGAGACCCAGTACTTC	CASSARGQGSVETQYF
NA	TRBV10-3	TRBJ2-1	NA	TGTGCCATCAGTGAGTCGACTATTTTTTTACTACCCAGGCAGTTCTTC	CAISESTIFLLPRQFF
TRBD2	TRBV6-4	TRBJ2-1	NA	TGTGCCAGCAGGGAGCATAGCGGGAGCTCCTACAATGAGCAGTTCTTC	CASREHSGSSYNEQFF
NA	TRBV12-5	TRBJ2-7	once	TGTGCTAGTGGTTTGACCGGGATATTCGAGCAGTACTTC	CASGLTGIFEQYF
NA	TRBV28	TRBJ1-3	NA	TGTGCCAGCAGTTTGCCGTTGGGACACTCTGGAAACACCATATATTTT	CASSLPLGHSGNTIYF
NA	TRBV6-6	TRBJ1-4	NA	TGTGCCAGCAGTTACCAGGACAGTGAAAAACTGTTTTTT	CASSYQDSEKLFF
TRBD1	TRBV6-5	TRBJ2-5	NA	TGTGCCAGCAGTTACTTCAAGACAGGGCAAGAGACCCAGTACTTC	CASSYFKTGQETQYF
TRBD2	TRBV5-1	TRBJ2-1	once	TGCGCCAGCAGCTGGGGATTACTAGCGGGGGCCGCTAATGAGCAGTTCTTC	CASSWGLLAGAANEQFF
TRBD1	TRBV27	TRBJ1-6	NA	TGTGCCAGCAGGGGGGGACAGCCCTTTAATTCACCCCTCCACTTT	CASRGGQPFNSPLHF
TRBD2	TRBV5-4	TRBJ2-3	NA	TGTGCCAGCAGCAGAAGAATAGCGGGAGTAAGCACAGATACGCAGTATTTT	CASSRRIAGVSTDTQYF
TRBD1	TRBV5-1	TRBJ2-7	NA	TGCGCCAGCAGCGAGGGACAGGCCTACGAGCAGTACTTC	CASSEGQAYEQYF
NA	TRBV19	TRBJ1-5	NA	TGTGCCAGTAGTATATCTCGGGGGCGGCGGTTCAATAGCAATCAGCCCCAGCATTTT	CASSISRGRRFNSNQPQHF
NA	TRBV10-2	TRBJ1-3	NA	TGCGCCAGCAGTGAGCACAGGTCCTTAGCTGGAAACACCATATATTTT	CASSEHRSLAGNTIYF
TRBD2	TRBV2	TRBJ2-3	NA	TGTGCCAGCATTGACCAGCGGGGGGACTCTAGCACAGATACGCAGTATTTT	CASIDQRGDSSTDTQYF
TRBD2	TRBV6-1	TRBJ2-7	NA	TGTGCCAGCAGGTTCGAACTAGCGGGATTGGACGAGCAGTACTTC	CASRFELAGLDEQYF
TRBD2	TRBV11-2	TRBJ2-7	NA	TGTGCCAGCAGCTTAGTCGGGGGGGCGGGCGAGCAGTACTTC	CASSLVGGAGEQYF
NA	TRBV7-9	TRBJ2-4	NA	TGTGCCAGCAGCAGCCGGGACACCAGGATTGGAAACATTCAGTACTTC	CASSSRDTRIGNIQYF
NA	TRBV14	TRBJ1-1	NA	TGTGCCAGCAGCCAAATAGTGAACACTGAAGCTTTCTTT	CASSQIVNTEAFF
TRBD1	TRBV5-4	TRBJ1-3	NA	TGTGCCAGCAGCTTTTCGGACAGGGGAAACACCATATATTTT	CASSFSDRGNTIYF